This T cell receptor (beta chain) appears in the sequencing data of a study of shared clonotypes between healthy human individuals. Whole-study results and caveats: Across a handful of donors, naive CD4 shared 4.5% to 6%, naive CD8 more than 3%, memory CD4 less than 2.5%, memory CD8 0.4%.

Clones were read by immunoSEQ multiplex PCR, and TCRdb kept only the in-frame ones, dropping some. The sample holds over 800,000 clones; roughly 92% are singletons and the top ten take around 24%. The naive CD8 population came from CD45RO-negative cells selected for CCR7, without terminally differentiated effector memory CD45RA+ cells. Trimming at V came to 7 bases and at J to 5 bases, leaving 4 bases not matched to a gene. Germline loops: CDR1 ENHRY, CDR2 SYGVKD. The CDR3 contains 13 residues. Note on this clone: What it binds is unknown.

The specimen was naive CD8+ T cells sorted from blood. J is TRBJ2-5 and V is TRBV10-3, with TRBD2 identical over 10 bases. The TCR comes from a man in his thirties or forties in good health. The CDR3 bases are TGTGCCATCACTAGCGGGAGAGGGGAGACCCAGTACTTC. Amino acid sequence: CAITSGRGETQYF.